The 7 T cell receptor beta chains reported below all come from one sample, sequenced in a study of cytotoxic CD8 clonotypes in ibrutinib-treated CLL. Here immunoSEQ multiplex PCR was the method, and the copy in TCRdb shows in-frame clones only, minus some. The data contain fewer than 75,000 clones, about 65% of them seen just once; the ten biggest clones take up 43%. The sequencing here drew on PBMCs, taken after 12 months of ibrutinib treatment. These receptors originate from a human donor with chronic lymphocytic leukemia.

The sample holds a few counts of this clone. This chain links TRBV6-1 with TRBJ2-7; D not certain. The germline V gene encodes CDR1 MNHNS and CDR2 SASEGT. The CDR3 covers 18 residues. The germline V and J ends were trimmed by 3 bases and 4 bases, with 25 bases remaining between them. The CDR3 reads CASSEPQLLARNLYEQYF. The CDR3, as DNA: TGTGCCAGCAGTGAGCCACAGTTACTCGCCCGAAATCTATACGAGCAGTACTTC.

The chain is built from TRBV18 and TRBJ2-7, with D perhaps TRBD1 (7 bases). Per germline, CDR1 KGHSH and CDR2 LQKENI. The CDR3 length is 16 residues. Trimming left V 0 bases short and J 3 bases short, with 15 bases between. CDR3 residues: CASSPPSAGGFYEQYF. The CDR3 bases are TGTGCCAGCTCACCACCGTCGGCAGGGGGGTTCTACGAGCAGTACTTC.

V and J are TRBV2 and TRBJ1-2; D remains ambiguous. Germline V gene lookup returns CDR1 SNHLY and CDR2 FYNNEI. Trimming took off 2 bases at V and 1 base at J, with 8 bases between the two ends. The CDR3 has 14 amino acids. DNA for the CDR3: TGTGCCAGCAGTGAATTGGGCGGTAACTATGGCTACACCTTC. Translation: CASSELGGNYGYTF.

V and J are TRBV30 and TRBJ2-1; 7 bases align to TRBD2. The CDR3 contains 14 residues. Germline trimming cut 4 bases from V and 4 bases from J; bases unmatched to any gene: 7. Germline-derived CDR1 and CDR2 are GTSNPN and SVGIG (reference sequence). CDR3 protein: CAWNPWRGYNEQFF. The CDR3 DNA sequence: TGTGCCTGGAACCCCTGGCGGGGGTACAATGAGCAGTTCTTC.

The rearrangement uses TRBV2 and TRBJ1-2; tentatively, D is TRBD1 (5 bases). The CDR3 covers 14 residues. Per germline, CDR1 SNHLY and CDR2 FYNNEI. V was trimmed by 7 bases and J by 6 bases, leaving 18 bases between them. The CDR3: CASKGRNQGHGYTF. The CDR3 nucleotides are TGTGCCAGCAAAGGGCGGAACCAGGGCCATGGCTACACCTTC.

The rearrangement joins TRBV5-1 to TRBJ1-1; 9 bases line up with TRBD1. The CDR3 is 14 residues long. J was trimmed by 5 bases and V by 4 bases; bases with no gene match: 6. Germline lookup yields CDR1 SGHRS and CDR2 YFSETQ. CDR3 protein: CASSVSGQGTEAFF. The CDR3 bases are TGCGCCAGCAGCGTGAGTGGACAGGGGACTGAAGCTTTCTTT.

This clone was found a few times. The chain employs TRBV5-4 and TRBJ2-5; D is ambiguous. The V end lost 4 bases, the J end lost 4 bases, and 20 bases lay between the germline ends. Germline assignment: CDR1 SGHNT and CDR2 YYREEE (reference sequence). CDR3 length equals 16 residues. The CDR3 sequence: CASSPQRVGERETQYF. CDR3 nucleotide sequence: TGTGCCAGCAGCCCTCAACGGGTGGGTGAGCGAGAGACCCAGTACTTC. Full variable domain (missing parts from reference TRBV5-4 and TRBJ2-5): ETGVTQSPTHLIKTRGQQVTLRCSSQSGHNTVSWYQQALGQGPQFIFQYYREEENGRGNFPPRFSGLQFPNYSSELNVNALELDDSALYLCASSPQRVGERETQYFGPGTRLLVL.